This passage covers 32 T cell receptor beta chains from one sample sequenced in a study of blood T cell repertoires in COVID-19. Sequencing was performed with immunoSEQ multiplex PCR; in TCRdb, only in-frame clones are kept and a portion is missing. This table has around 80,000 clones, 84% appearing once. The specimen was peripheral blood. The receptor set was obtained from a human donor in a cohort sampled during active COVID-19.

This clone was picked up one time. The chain joins TRBV5-1 to TRBJ2-7, with 9 bases matching TRBD1. CDR3 length: 16 residues. V lost 0 bases, J lost 2 bases, and 6 bases stayed unmatched. In germline, CDR1 is SGHRS, CDR2 YFSETQ. CDR3 residues: CASSLAMGTGTYEQYF. CDR3 nucleotide sequence: TGCGCCAGCAGCTTGGCGATGGGGACAGGGACCTACGAGCAGTACTTC.

The rearrangement uses TRBV2 and TRBJ2-6, with 9 bases identical to TRBD1. This CDR3 contains 16 residues. J lost 3 bases, V lost 6 bases, and 6 bases had no gene match. Germline V gene data show CDR1 as SNHLY and CDR2 as FYNNEI. The CDR3: CASRGQGFYGANVLTF. DNA for the CDR3: TGTGCCAGCAGGGGACAGGGATTCTATGGGGCCAACGTCCTGACTTTC.

The rearrangement uses TRBV6-5 and TRBJ2-1, with D possibly matching TRBD2 (7 bases). V shed 6 bases and J shed 8 bases, with 20 bases lying between them. This CDR3 contains 15 residues. The germline CDR1 and CDR2 sequences are MNHEY and SVGAGI. The CDR3 DNA reads TGTGCCAGCAGCGTAACACGGGGGGCAAGCGATGAGCAGTTCTTC. Encoded protein: CASSVTRGASDEQFF.

This chain uses TRBV5-4 with TRBJ2-1; 9 bases agree with TRBD2. CDR3 length: 15 amino acids. From germline, CDR1 is SGHNT and CDR2 YYREEE (reference sequence). V trimming: 0 bases; J trimming: 4 bases; junction bases outside the gene matches: 2. Written as DNA, the CDR3 is TGTGCCAGCAGCTTGGTGACTAGCGGTTACAATGAGCAGTTCTTC. Translating it yields CASSLVTSGYNEQFF.

This clone is a singleton in its sample. This rearrangement joins TRBV2 to TRBJ1-2; 8 bases match TRBD1. Trimming at V came to 5 bases and at J to 6 bases, leaving 8 bases not matched to a gene. The germline V gene encodes CDR1 SNHLY and CDR2 FYNNEI. The CDR3 covers 14 residues. In nucleotides, the CDR3 is TGTGCCAGCAGTCTAATGGACAGGGCCCATGGCTACACCTTC. It yields the protein CASSLMDRAHGYTF.

The chain uses TRBV9 and TRBJ2-2; 7 nucleotides match TRBD2. With 0 bases clipped from V and 1 base from J, the junction kept 0 bases outside the gene matches. The V gene's germline CDR1 is SGDLS and CDR2 YYNGEE. The CDR3 consists of 15 residues. The CDR3 loop reads CASSVVAGNTGELFF. The CDR3 nucleotides are TGTGCCAGCAGCGTAGTAGCGGGGAACACCGGGGAGCTGTTTTTT.

V usage is TRBV6-6 and J usage is TRBJ2-5, with 9 nucleotides matching TRBD1. J was trimmed by 5 bases and V by 11 bases; bases with no gene match: 9. Germline CDR1 MNHNY, CDR2 SVGAGI (reference sequence). The CDR3 spans 13 residues. In nucleotides, the CDR3 is TGTGCCGTCCGGGACAGGGTATCGGAGACCCAGTACTTC. Protein product: CAVRDRVSETQYF.

This clone qualifies as medium-sized. The rearrangement uses TRBV2 and TRBJ1-3; D not certain. The CDR3 covers 18 residues. The V and J ends lost 0 bases and 0 bases respectively, with 15 bases between them. Germline V gene data show CDR1 as SNHLY and CDR2 as FYNNEI. CDR3 nucleotide sequence: TGTGCCAGCAGTGAAGCGGCGGCCCATAGCTTCTCTGGAAACACCATATATTTT. Translating gives CASSEAAAHSFSGNTIYF. The full variable domain, completed using reference TRBV2 and TRBJ1-3, is EPEVTQTPSHQVTQMGQEVILRCVPISNHLYFYWYRQILGQKVEFLVSFYNNEISEKSEIFDDQFSVERPDGSNFTLKIRSTKLEDSAMYFCASSEAAAHSFSGNTIYFGEGSWLTVV.

This chain connects TRBV5-6 to TRBJ1-2; a weak D match, TRBD1 (6 bases). Germline assignment: CDR1 SGHDT and CDR2 YYEEEE. Trimming shortened V by 0 bases and J by 1 base, and 16 bases separated the two germline ends. This CDR3 has 17 amino acids. CDR3 loop: CASSLDRVNNRNYGYTF. CDR3 sequence (DNA): TGTGCCAGCAGCTTGGACAGGGTAAACAACCGTAACTATGGCTACACCTTC.

The J gene is TRBJ2-7, the V gene TRBV2; TRBD1 aligns across 9 bases. Trimming removed 7 bases from V and 0 bases from J; junction bases left unmatched: 10. CDR1 and CDR2 from the germline V gene are SNHLY and FYNNEI. The CDR3 is 16 amino acids. This CDR3 is CASNNQRTGDSYEQYF. The CDR3 bases are TGTGCCAGCAATAACCAACGGACAGGGGACTCCTACGAGCAGTACTTC.

This chain connects TRBV28 to TRBJ2-7; 9 nucleotides align to TRBD1. The trim removed 6 bases at V and 0 bases at J, leaving 9 bases unmatched. This CDR3 region has 16 residues. Germline V CDR1 and CDR2: MDHEN, SYDVKM. The CDR3 reads CASRTPRGQGSYEQYF. CDR3 coding DNA: TGTGCCAGCAGAACTCCAAGGGGACAGGGCTCCTACGAGCAGTACTTC.

The J gene is TRBJ2-3, the V gene TRBV5-6, with a tentative D call TRBD1 (6 bases). CDR3 length equals 14 residues. Germline V gene lookup returns CDR1 SGHDT and CDR2 YYEEEE. V dropped 3 bases and J dropped 3 bases, with 11 bases sitting between them. The CDR3 coding sequence is TGTGCCAGCAGCTCGAGGGGGTTTACAGATACGCAGTATTTT. Protein sequence: CASSSRGFTDTQYF. The full variable domain, in which reference TRBV5-6 and TRBJ2-3 provide the parts outside the CDR3, is DAGVTQSPTHLIKTRGQQVTLRCSPKSGHDTVSWYQQALGQGPQFIFQYYEEEERQRGNFPDRFSGHQFPNYSSELNVNALLLGDSALYLCASSSRGFTDTQYFGPGTRLTVL.

Points on this clone: Sequence at one end of the junction differs from germline and may be a read error. The chain employs TRBV20-1 and TRBJ1-1, with D hard to call. CDR1 is DFQATT, CDR2 SNEGSKA, per germline (reference sequence). The CDR3 runs 11 residues. The CDR3 is CSARDYPSTIF. The CDR3 DNA is TGCAGTGCTAGAGACTACCCCTCGACTATCTTT.

In the case of this clone: Compared with germline, one end of the junction differs, possibly owing to a read error. V gene TRBV6-1 combines with J gene TRBJ1-1; D perhaps matches TRBD1 (6 bases). The CDR3 sequence is 15 residues long. CDR1 is MNHNS, CDR2 SASEGT, per germline. CDR3 in amino acids: CASSEVGGAGAEAFF. The CDR3 DNA sequence: TGTGCCAGCAGCGAAGTAGGGGGGGCAGGTGCTGAAGCTTTCTTT.

The J gene is TRBJ1-1, the V gene TRBV11-2, with a tentative D call TRBD1 (5 bases). This CDR3 contains 15 residues. V was shortened by 5 bases and J by 5 bases, with 18 bases between the two germline ends. In germline, CDR1 is SGHAT, CDR2 FQNNGV. CDR3 sequence: CASSTRAGIGTEAFF. The CDR3 DNA follows: TGTGCCAGCAGCACCAGGGCGGGAATAGGGACTGAAGCTTTCTTT.

The chain carries TRBV10-3 and TRBJ2-1, with 16 bases fitting TRBD2. V gave up 4 bases and J gave up 7 bases; unmatched junction bases: 1. CDR3 size: 15 residues. Germline CDR1 is ENHRY and CDR2 is SYGVKD. The CDR3 nucleotides are TGTGCCATCAGTGTGGGACTAGCGGGGGGGAATGAGCAGTTCTTC. It codes for CAISVGLAGGNEQFF.

The chain recombines TRBV5-6 with TRBJ1-1, with D hard to call. V was trimmed by 0 bases and J by 5 bases, leaving 8 bases between them. CDR3 length: 13 amino acids. The germline V gene has CDR1 SGHDT and CDR2 YYEEEE. In DNA, the CDR3 is TGTGCCAGCAGCTTGGGGCGGGGAACTGAAGCTTTCTTT. Its protein product is CASSLGRGTEAFF.

This chain links TRBV15 with TRBJ1-1, with a weak D call TRBD1 (5 bases). The CDR3 is made up of 15 amino acids. The germline V gene encodes CDR1 LNHNV and CDR2 YYDKDF (reference sequence). The ends were cut back, 2 bases at V and 0 bases at J, with 10 bases in the middle. The CDR3 bases are TGTGCCACCAGCAGACCGGACACCCTGAACACTGAAGCTTTCTTT. It specifies CATSRPDTLNTEAFF.

This clone showed up just a few times. V usage is TRBV28 and J usage is TRBJ1-5; maybe TRBD1 (6 bases). V dropped 6 bases and J dropped 6 bases, with 15 bases sitting between them. The CDR3 has 14 residues. Germline assignment: CDR1 MDHEN and CDR2 SYDVKM. As DNA, the CDR3 is TGTGCCAGCAGGGACCCCGACAGGATTCAGCCCCAGCATTTT. It specifies CASRDPDRIQPQHF.

This chain connects TRBV28 to TRBJ1-5; 7 bases match TRBD1. J was trimmed by 6 bases and V by 8 bases; bases with no gene match: 7. Germline CDR1 reads MDHEN; CDR2 reads SYDVKM. The CDR3 length is 13 residues. The CDR3 nucleotides are TGTGCCAGCGGAGGGGGCGCAATTCAGCCCCAGCATTTT. It is translated as CASGGGAIQPQHF.

The chain uses TRBV6-4 and TRBJ1-1, with D unresolved. Germline CDR1 and CDR2: MRHNA and SNTAGT. The CDR3 extends over 13 amino acids. V lost 1 base and J 8 bases, leaving 11 bases between the germline ends. Here the CDR3 reads CASSDFSGGEAFF. In DNA, the CDR3 is TGTGCCAGCAGTGACTTTTCGGGAGGCGAAGCTTTCTTT.

In DNA, the CDR3 is TGTGCCAGCGCCTTAGAGGGATCTAACTATGGCTACACCTTC. This gives the protein CASALEGSNYGYTF. The rearrangement joins TRBV6-5 to TRBJ1-2; D is unresolved. The germline V gene has CDR1 MNHEY and CDR2 SVGAGI. The CDR3 is made up of 14 amino acids. Trimming took off 8 bases at V and 0 bases at J, with 13 bases between the two ends.

In nucleotides, the CDR3 is TGTGCCACTGGCCAGGGGGTTGGCTACACCTTC. Its translation is CATGQGVGYTF. This chain joins TRBV19 and TRBJ1-2; 7 positions agree with TRBD1. CDR1 is LNHDA, CDR2 SQIVND, per germline (reference sequence). The CDR3 extends over 11 amino acids. V was clipped by 10 bases and J by 7 bases; unmatched bases: 6.

In DNA, the CDR3 is TGTGCCAGCAGCGAGAGACTGAATAACTATGGCTACACCTTC. Translated, it gives CASSERLNNYGYTF. The chain is built from TRBV9 and TRBJ1-2; D is unresolved. CDR3 size: 14 residues. V shed 3 bases and J shed 1 base, with 10 bases lying between them. CDR1 and CDR2 from the germline V gene are SGDLS and YYNGEE. Filled out from reference TRBV9 and TRBJ1-2, the complete variable domain reads DSGVTQTPKHLITATGQRVTLRCSPRSGDLSVYWYQQSLDQGLQFLIQYYNGEERAKGNILERFSAQQFPDLHSELNLSSLELGDSALYFCASSERLNNYGYTFGSGTRLTVV.

The chain couples TRBV6-5 to TRBJ1-6, with 10 nucleotides matching TRBD1. The trim removed 6 bases at V and 7 bases at J, leaving 3 bases unmatched. This CDR3 region has 14 residues. Germline V gene data show CDR1 as MNHEY and CDR2 as SVGAGI. The CDR3, as DNA: TGTGCCAGCAGCTGGACAGGGGGAAATTCACCCCTCCACTTT. Translated, it gives CASSWTGGNSPLHF.

This clone has more than one count but fewer than ten. The chain's CDR3 is CASSGRDRVAEAFF. Written as DNA, the CDR3 is TGTGCCAGCAGCGGAAGGGACAGGGTGGCTGAAGCTTTCTTT. This sequence joins TRBV3-1 (or the pseudogene TRBV3-2) and TRBJ1-1; 9 bases are a match to TRBD1. There are 14 residues in the CDR3. With 5 bases clipped from V and 6 bases from J, the junction kept 7 bases outside the gene matches. From germline, CDR1 is LGHDT and CDR2 YNNKEL (reference sequence).

The rearrangement joins TRBV7-9 to TRBJ1-1; unclear D gene. The CDR3 sequence is 15 residues long. V gave up 0 bases and J gave up 2 bases, with 10 bases separating them. Germline V gives CDR1 SEHNR, CDR2 FQNEAQ (reference sequence). The DNA of the CDR3 is TGTGCCAGCAGCTTAGCCCTGGGCTACAACACTGAAGCTTTCTTT. Protein sequence: CASSLALGYNTEAFF.

The chain carries TRBV4-2 and TRBJ2-2, with 9 nucleotides matching TRBD2. With 1 base clipped from V and 4 bases from J, the junction kept 10 bases outside the gene matches. The length of the CDR3 is 18 residues. CDR1 is LGHNA and CDR2 is YNFKEQ in the germline V gene. The CDR3 here is CASSQGAGGAGGTGELFF. The CDR3 bases are TGTGCCAGCAGCCAAGGAGCGGGGGGAGCGGGTGGCACCGGGGAGCTGTTTTTT.

The chain couples TRBV11-3 to TRBJ1-1, with D possibly matching TRBD1 (6 bases). The CDR3 runs 13 residues. CDR1 is SGHNT, CDR2 YENEEA, per germline. V was cut by 3 bases and J by 5 bases, with 10 bases left in between. Here the CDR3 DNA reads TGTGCCAGCAGCTTGAACAGGGATACTGAAGCTTTCTTT. This gives the protein CASSLNRDTEAFF. Looking up the rest from reference TRBV11-3 and TRBJ1-1 gives the full variable domain: EAGVVQSPRYKIIEKKQPVAFWCNPISGHNTLYWYLQNLGQGPELLIRYENEEAVDDSQLPKDRFSAERLKGVDSTLKIQPAELGDSAVYLCASSLNRDTEAFFGQGTRLTVV.

The chain carries TRBV6-1 and TRBJ1-3; 7 bases fit TRBD1. With V trimmed by 2 bases and J by 0 bases, 4 bases remained unmatched. The CDR3 runs to 16 residues. The germline V gene has CDR1 MNHNS and CDR2 SASEGT. The CDR3 protein is CASSENAGGSGNTIYF. The DNA for the CDR3 is TGTGCCAGCAGTGAAAATGCAGGGGGCTCTGGAAACACCATATATTTT.

The rearrangement links TRBV27 to TRBJ2-1; 11 nucleotides line up with TRBD2. Trimming at V came to 5 bases and at J to 6 bases, leaving 12 bases not matched to a gene. Germline CDR1 MNHEY, CDR2 SMNVEV (reference sequence). The CDR3 is 17 amino acids. CDR3 nucleotide sequence: TGTGCCAGCAGTCTACGTTTAGCGGGGGGGCGGGCCAATGAGCAGTTCTTC. Protein: CASSLRLAGGRANEQFF.

V usage is TRBV11-2 and J usage is TRBJ2-2, with 8 bases that match TRBD2. CDR1 SGHAT and CDR2 FQNNGV come from the germline V gene. CDR3 size: 17 residues. With 4 bases clipped from V and 8 bases from J, the junction kept 15 bases outside the gene matches. CDR3 coding DNA: TGTGCCAGCAGCTCCATTCGGATAGCGGGGAGCCCTGGGGAGCTGTTTTTT. Residues: CASSSIRIAGSPGELFF.